A selection of T cell receptor beta chains follows, all from one sample in a study of T cells in Graves' hyperthyroidism and ophthalmopathy. TCRdb independently ran MiXCR on the multiplex PCR reads; one entry per CDR3 protein. The sample shows more than 550,000 distinct CDR3 sequences, roughly 17% of them seen only once. Sequencing was carried out using blood. The origin of the receptors is a middle-aged man with Graves' hyperthyroidism. Both conserved end residues are part of each CDR3. Fields, in order: clone size, D gene, J gene, V gene, CDR3 DNA, CDR3 protein. A D gene is named only where the DNA matches it firmly. Rows give clone size only sometimes, using once, few, many, or a class for an expanded clone.

size: many
D: TRBD1
J: TRBJ1-1
V: TRBV2
DNA: TGTGCCAGCGGGGGAAGGGGGCTGAACACTGAAGCTTTCTTT
CDR3: CASGGRGLNTEAFF

size: few
D: TRBD1
J: TRBJ2-3
V: TRBV20-1
DNA: TGCAGTGCTAGAGGACAGGGAACAGATACGCAGTATTTT
CDR3: CSARGQGTDTQYF

size: few
D: TRBD2
J: TRBJ2-4
V: TRBV7-2
DNA: TGTGCCAGCAGCTTCAATCCGGGGACTACTACCAAAAACATTCAGTACTTC
CDR3: CASSFNPGTTTKNIQYF

size: few
D: NA
J: TRBJ1-1
V: TRBV12-5
DNA: TGTGCTAGTGGTGCGGACACGAGGTCGGCTTTCTTT
CDR3: CASGADTRSAFF

size: many
D: NA
J: TRBJ2-7
V: TRBV6-1
DNA: TGTGCCAGCAGTGAAAACGGTGGTGTAACTTCCTACGAGCAGTACTTC
CDR3: CASSENGGVTSYEQYF

size: few
D: NA
J: TRBJ2-1
V: TRBV6-5
DNA: TGTGCCAGCAGTTCTTCAATAAACTCCTACAATGAGCAGTTCTTC
CDR3: CASSSSINSYNEQFF

size: many
D: NA
J: TRBJ2-1
V: TRBV28
DNA: TGTGCCAGCAGTTTCCACAGGGAGTTGGGCGATGAGCAGTTCTTC
CDR3: CASSFHRELGDEQFF

size: NA
D: NA
J: TRBJ1-2
V: TRBV25-1
DNA: TGTGCCAGCAGTGGGGCAGAAGAACCTAACTATGGCTACACCTTC
CDR3: CASSGAEEPNYGYTF

size: many
D: NA
J: TRBJ2-5
V: TRBV12-3/TRBV12-4
DNA: TGTGCCAGCAGTTTTATCCAAAGTGGTGTAGAGACCCAGTACTTC
CDR3: CASSFIQSGVETQYF

size: many
D: NA
J: TRBJ2-3
V: TRBV7-2
DNA: TGTGCCAGCAGCTTATATGCGGGCCGGAGCACAGATACGCAGTATTTT
CDR3: CASSLYAGRSTDTQYF

size: few
D: TRBD2
J: TRBJ2-1
V: TRBV5-1
DNA: TGCGCCAGCAGCTCTAGCGGGACGGGTAATGAGCAGTTCTTC
CDR3: CASSSSGTGNEQFF

size: many
D: NA
J: TRBJ2-7
V: TRBV7-6
DNA: TGTGCCAGCAGCTCCCGCTTTGCGACTCTGGGGGCCTACGAGCAGTACTTC
CDR3: CASSSRFATLGAYEQYF

size: few
D: TRBD2
J: TRBJ2-1
V: TRBV28
DNA: TGTGCCAGCGTTCTAGCGGGTTACAATGAGCAGTTCTTC
CDR3: CASVLAGYNEQFF

size: many
D: NA
J: TRBJ2-5
V: TRBV27
DNA: TGTGCCAGCTCCTCCTTGGGGGACATCATTCGTCAAGAGACCCAGTACTTC
CDR3: CASSSLGDIIRQETQYF

size: NA
D: NA
J: TRBJ1-1
V: TRBV18
DNA: TGTGCCAGCTCACCATTTACACCCGAGAACACTGAAGCTTTCTTT
CDR3: CASSPFTPENTEAFF

size: many
D: NA
J: TRBJ2-7
V: TRBV7-8
DNA: TGTGCCAGCACCTTAGAGGACCTAACTCCCCAGCAGTACTTC
CDR3: CASTLEDLTPQQYF

size: many
D: TRBD2
J: TRBJ2-7
V: TRBV19
DNA: TGTGCCAGTAGTATAGGGGGCGGGAGATCTTCCTACGAGCAGTACTTC
CDR3: CASSIGGGRSSYEQYF

size: NA
D: NA
J: TRBJ1-1
V: TRBV7-2
DNA: TGTGCCAGCAGCTTAAAGGGGGGGGGCACGACTCTCATGAACACTGAAGCTTTCTTT
CDR3: CASSLKGGGTTLMNTEAFF

size: NA
D: NA
J: TRBJ2-4
V: TRBV12-3/TRBV12-4
DNA: TGTGCCAGCAGTTTTCGAGGAAGAGACCGAAACATTCAGTACTTC
CDR3: CASSFRGRDRNIQYF

size: NA
D: NA
J: TRBJ2-1
V: TRBV20-1
DNA: TGCAGTGCTAGGTCAGGGACGAGCTCCTACAATGAGCAGTTCTTC
CDR3: CSARSGTSSYNEQFF

size: NA
D: NA
J: TRBJ2-7
V: TRBV19
DNA: TGTGCCAGCCGAAGGCCCAATTCCTACGAGCAGTACTTC
CDR3: CASRRPNSYEQYF

size: many
D: TRBD2
J: TRBJ2-7
V: TRBV9
DNA: TGTGCCAGCAGCGTGGAAAGCGGGAGGAACTACGAGCAGTACTTC
CDR3: CASSVESGRNYEQYF

size: NA
D: NA
J: TRBJ2-7
V: TRBV9
DNA: TGTGCCAGCAGCGTAGAAGGTAGCAGCGAGCAGTACTTC
CDR3: CASSVEGSSEQYF

size: NA
D: TRBD1
J: TRBJ2-3
V: TRBV12-3/TRBV12-4
DNA: TGTGCCAGCAGTTTCCCAGGGGGTGTAGATACGCAGTATTTT
CDR3: CASSFPGGVDTQYF

size: few
D: NA
J: TRBJ2-4
V: TRBV6-2/TRBV6-3
DNA: TGTGCCAGCAGTCCCTCGGCGGGAGCCAAAAACATTCAGTACTTC
CDR3: CASSPSAGAKNIQYF

size: many
D: TRBD2
J: TRBJ2-1
V: TRBV11-2
DNA: TGTGCCAGCAGCTTAGATTCTTCGGGAGGTTACAATGAGCAGTTCTTC
CDR3: CASSLDSSGGYNEQFF

size: NA
D: NA
J: TRBJ1-6
V: TRBV5-4
DNA: TGTGCCAGCAGCTTACAGGGATTTGGTAATTCACCCCTCCACTTT
CDR3: CASSLQGFGNSPLHF

size: NA
D: NA
J: TRBJ2-7
V: TRBV7-2
DNA: TGTGCCAGCAGCTTTTCTTACGAGCTGTACTTC
CDR3: CASSFSYELYF

size: NA
D: NA
J: TRBJ1-1
V: TRBV10-1
DNA: TGCGCCGGACCTCGGACAGCTCCTCTCCATGGGTTCACTGAAGCTTTCTTT
CDR3: CAGPRTAPLHGFTEAFF

size: few
D: NA
J: TRBJ2-7
V: TRBV6-1
DNA: TGTGCCAGCAGTTCGACGCTGGGGGATTCCTACGAGCAGTACTTC
CDR3: CASSSTLGDSYEQYF

size: many
D: NA
J: TRBJ1-6
V: TRBV6-1
DNA: TGTGCCAGCAGGGAACGACAGGCCATTGGGGAATCACCCCTCCACTTT
CDR3: CASRERQAIGESPLHF

size: NA
D: TRBD1
J: TRBJ2-7
V: TRBV11-3
DNA: TGTGCCAGCAGCTTAAGCGCTTTTACAGGGGGCGCCGGGCGTTACGAGCAGTACTTC
CDR3: CASSLSAFTGGAGRYEQYF

size: NA
D: TRBD1
J: TRBJ2-7
V: TRBV28
DNA: TGTGCGATGGGGGGCTACAGGGGGCTAGACGAGCAGTACTTC
CDR3: CAMGGYRGLDEQYF

size: NA
D: NA
J: TRBJ2-1
V: TRBV7-2
DNA: TGTGCCAGCAGTACTAAGGCGAGCTCCTACAATGAGCAGTTCTTC
CDR3: CASSTKASSYNEQFF

size: NA
D: TRBD1
J: TRBJ2-1
V: TRBV30
DNA: TGTGCCTGGAGTTTTCACGACAGGGACAATGAGCAGTTCTTC
CDR3: CAWSFHDRDNEQFF

size: few
D: TRBD2
J: TRBJ2-3
V: TRBV4-1
DNA: TGCGCCAGCAGCCACAAAAGCGGGAGGTTAGCAGATACGCAGTATTTT
CDR3: CASSHKSGRLADTQYF

size: many
D: NA
J: TRBJ1-6
V: TRBV12-3/TRBV12-4
DNA: TGTGCCAGCAGTTTACTCACGCTTTCACCCCTCCACTTT
CDR3: CASSLLTLSPLHF

size: many
D: NA
J: TRBJ2-5
V: TRBV28
DNA: TGTGCCAGCAGCCCCTCGGGGGACATGGGGGAGACCCAGTACTTC
CDR3: CASSPSGDMGETQYF

size: many
D: NA
J: TRBJ1-4
V: TRBV2
DNA: TGTGCCAGCAGTTTCGGGACAAATGGTGAAAAACTGTTTTTT
CDR3: CASSFGTNGEKLFF

size: few
D: NA
J: TRBJ1-3
V: TRBV20-1
DNA: TGCAGTGCCCCCGGTAGCTCTGGAAACACCATATATTTT
CDR3: CSAPGSSGNTIYF

size: few
D: TRBD1
J: TRBJ1-4
V: TRBV5-1
DNA: TGCGCCAGCAGCAGACTACAGGGGGCAAGCGAAAAACTGTTTTTT
CDR3: CASSRLQGASEKLFF

size: many
D: NA
J: TRBJ2-1
V: TRBV11-3
DNA: TGTGCCAGCAGCCAGGACTCCGTTACGGATGAGCAGTTCTTC
CDR3: CASSQDSVTDEQFF

size: many
D: TRBD1
J: TRBJ1-5
V: TRBV7-9
DNA: TGTGCCAGCAGCTTAGGACCAGACAGGGGAAGCAATCAGCCCCAGCATTTT
CDR3: CASSLGPDRGSNQPQHF

size: many
D: TRBD1
J: TRBJ2-7
V: TRBV27
DNA: TGTGCCAGCAGTTTATCGGGACAGGGGGCCCACGAGCAGTACTTC
CDR3: CASSLSGQGAHEQYF

size: NA
D: NA
J: TRBJ2-3
V: TRBV7-9
DNA: TGTGCCAGCAGCGATGGGCCAGAGGTCCCAGATACGCAGTATTTT
CDR3: CASSDGPEVPDTQYF

size: NA
D: TRBD1
J: TRBJ1-4
V: TRBV6-1
DNA: TGTGCCAGCAGTGTGACAGGGCAGGGTGAAAAACTGTTTTTT
CDR3: CASSVTGQGEKLFF

size: many
D: NA
J: TRBJ2-7
V: TRBV7-9
DNA: TGTGCCAGCAGCACCGGAGAGGGGGTGTACGAGCAGTACTTC
CDR3: CASSTGEGVYEQYF

size: few
D: NA
J: TRBJ2-7
V: TRBV12-3/TRBV12-4
DNA: TGTGCCAGCAGTGATAGCGGTCCCGAGCAGTACTTC
CDR3: CASSDSGPEQYF